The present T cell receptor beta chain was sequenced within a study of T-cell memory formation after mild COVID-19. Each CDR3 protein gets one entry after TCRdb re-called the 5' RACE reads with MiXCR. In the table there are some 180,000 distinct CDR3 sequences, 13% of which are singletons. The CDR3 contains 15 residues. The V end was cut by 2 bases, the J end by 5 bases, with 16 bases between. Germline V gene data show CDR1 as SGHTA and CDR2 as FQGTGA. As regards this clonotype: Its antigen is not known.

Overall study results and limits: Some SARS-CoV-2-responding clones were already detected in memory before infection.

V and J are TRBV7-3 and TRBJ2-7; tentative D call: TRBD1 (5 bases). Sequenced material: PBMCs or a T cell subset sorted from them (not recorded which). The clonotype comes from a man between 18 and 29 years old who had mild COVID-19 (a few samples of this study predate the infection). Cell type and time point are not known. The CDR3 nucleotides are TGTGCCAGCAGCTTAGAGGTCGCAACAGGCCACGAGCAGTACTTC. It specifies CASSLEVATGHEQYF.